The clone carrying this TCR beta chain has a handful of counts. The time point denotes: newly diagnosed GD, antithyroid drugs for less than 3 months. PBMC-extracted RNA yielded the TCR library. TCR beta libraries were built with iRepertoire HTBI primers and Arm-PCR of CDR3 regions. MiXCR, applied by TCRdb to the multiplex PCR reads, yields one record per CDR3 protein. The sample has about 530,000 distinct CDR3 sequences; 15% to 20% are singletons. The data derive from a study of regulatory T cells in long-lasting Graves disease. V shed 4 bases, J shed 10 bases, and the junction held 17 bases outside the gene matches. The CDR3 consists of 16 residues. Germline V gives CDR1 SGHNT, CDR2 YYREEE (reference sequence). These data were likewise used in another study, on T cells in Graves' hyperthyroidism and ophthalmopathy.

The chain carries TRBV5-4 and TRBJ1-1; 9 positions agree with TRBD1. The source is a woman aged 40 to 65 with Graves disease. Specimen: peripheral blood mononuclear cells (PBMCs), collected at new diagnosis, from a patient treated with antithyroid drugs. CDR3 coding DNA: TGTGCCAGCAGCACTATTCCGGGACAGGGTGGAAAGGGAGCTTTCTTT. It translates to CASSTIPGQGGKGAFF.